This TCR beta chain stems from a study of blood T cell repertoires in COVID-19. As originally analysed: Amplification of reference gene primers provided the estimated nucleated cell counts. The table came from immunoSEQ multiplex PCR; TCRdb's copy has only in-frame clones and leaves some out. The D gene and trimming were derived from the DNA, and the V and J assignments and clone size from that table. The repertoire has around 140,000 clones, around 81% of them found once; the top ten carry 8.4%. For this clone: Other DNA sequences in the same sample also yield this CDR3.

V dropped 3 bases and J dropped 4; count of bases not matched to a gene: 2. Per the germline V gene, CDR1 is SGHDT and CDR2 is YYEEEE. The CDR3 totals 13 residues. The chain carries TRBV5-6 and TRBJ1-2, with TRBD1 matching over 8 bases. The sequencing input was peripheral blood. The TCR comes from a woman aged 60-75 years with active or convalescent COVID-19. Here the CDR3 reads CASSSDRAYGYTF. The CDR3 DNA reads TGTGCCAGCAGCTCGGACAGGGCCTATGGCTACACCTTC.